Listed below are T cell receptor beta chains from one sample, sequenced in a study of human CD8 memory T cell subsets. TCRdb reprocessed the 5' RACE reads, with one entry per CDR3 protein and no DNA. This listing includes 15,000 to 20,000 distinct CDR3 sequences. Sequences were obtained from CD8+ stem-like memory T cells (TSCM and TCM) sorted from PBMCs. The receptors were sampled from a human donor in good health. Both conserved end residues are part of each CDR3. Each record gives: V gene, J gene, clone size, CDR3 protein. Clone size appears in some rows only: once, few, many, or a class for an expanded clone.

V: TRBV20-1
J: TRBJ2-7
size: .
CDR3: CSATTGGAFDEQYF

V: TRBV20-1
J: TRBJ2-7
size: .
CDR3: CSARDMSGPAYEQYF

V: TRBV6-2/TRBV6-3
J: TRBJ1-1
size: .
CDR3: CASSFRTGNEAFF

V: TRBV4-3
J: TRBJ2-7
size: .
CDR3: CASSQDSTDSYEQYF

V: TRBV7-8
J: TRBJ2-7
size: .
CDR3: CASSSPTGTGGPEQYF

V: TRBV5-6
J: TRBJ2-3
size: .
CDR3: CASSLAGGLTDTQYF

V: TRBV28
J: TRBJ2-5
size: .
CDR3: CASSVTGGETQYF

V: TRBV28
J: TRBJ2-7
size: .
CDR3: CASKSGQPHYEQYF

V: TRBV6-1
J: TRBJ1-1
size: .
CDR3: CASSEVGNEAFF

V: TRBV28
J: TRBJ2-7
size: .
CDR3: CASTRGRQQNEQYF

V: TRBV19
J: TRBJ2-2
size: .
CDR3: CASIGTGGTGELFF

V: TRBV12-3/TRBV12-4
J: TRBJ2-7
size: .
CDR3: CASSSDRVEQYF

V: TRBV5-6
J: TRBJ2-3
size: .
CDR3: CASSLYRLREAPIHTDTQYF

V: TRBV7-8
J: TRBJ2-7
size: .
CDR3: CASSFSKGQDYEQYF

V: TRBV3-1
J: TRBJ2-1
size: .
CDR3: CASSQEGANEQFF

V: TRBV7-6
J: TRBJ2-7
size: .
CDR3: CASSPSSGGTYEQYF

V: TRBV7-9
J: TRBJ2-2
size: .
CDR3: CASSLEARNTGELFF

V: TRBV19
J: TRBJ2-1
size: .
CDR3: CASSTKTSGKTYNEQFF

V: TRBV12-3/TRBV12-4
J: TRBJ1-5
size: .
CDR3: CASSSGGALNQPQHF

V: TRBV20-1
J: TRBJ2-7
size: .
CDR3: CSARVPQRNSYEQYF

V: TRBV3-1
J: TRBJ2-3
size: .
CDR3: CASTLTGKPGTDTQYF

V: TRBV4-3
J: TRBJ1-5
size: .
CDR3: CASSQGTGDRRQPQHF

V: TRBV29-1
J: TRBJ1-1
size: .
CDR3: CSVEGGMNTEAFF

V: TRBV3-1
J: TRBJ2-7
size: .
CDR3: CASSGSGGSSYEQYF

V: TRBV7-9
J: TRBJ2-7
size: .
CDR3: CASSPGWAGPIEQYF

V: TRBV6-6
J: TRBJ2-1
size: .
CDR3: CASSPGRADEQFF

V: TRBV28
J: TRBJ2-2
size: .
CDR3: CASSPLPGSQTGELFF

V: TRBV2
J: TRBJ2-3
size: .
CDR3: CASSPTLAEGTDTQYF

V: TRBV20-1
J: TRBJ2-7
size: .
CDR3: CSARTLDHDRYEQYF

V: TRBV27
J: TRBJ2-3
size: .
CDR3: CASSYDSTDTQYF

V: TRBV6-2/TRBV6-3
J: TRBJ2-1
size: .
CDR3: CASSPPSSSYNEQFF

V: TRBV7-2
J: TRBJ2-3
size: .
CDR3: CASSLRTGPDTQYF

V: TRBV7-9
J: TRBJ2-7
size: .
CDR3: CASSNKRLAGAHYEQYF

V: TRBV9
J: TRBJ2-7
size: .
CDR3: CASSVEQACIYEQYF

V: TRBV28
J: TRBJ2-1
size: .
CDR3: CASRGDPLYNEQFF

V: TRBV3-1
J: TRBJ2-2
size: .
CDR3: CASSQKFGRASGNTGELFF

V: TRBV6-1
J: TRBJ2-5
size: .
CDR3: CASRGAGETQYF

V: TRBV25-1
J: TRBJ1-1
size: .
CDR3: CASRRGQGRKEAFF

V: TRBV27
J: TRBJ2-3
size: .
CDR3: CASSLWDVAGGLDTQYF

V: TRBV4-1
J: TRBJ2-7
size: .
CDR3: CASSQDAGQGVQQYF

V: TRBV7-2
J: TRBJ2-5
size: .
CDR3: CASSPGLAGVETQYF

V: TRBV29-1
J: TRBJ1-1
size: .
CDR3: CSVETGWYTEAFF

V: TRBV6-7
J: TRBJ1-1
size: .
CDR3: CASSRDRGSMNTEAFF

V: TRBV3-1
J: TRBJ2-7
size: .
CDR3: CASSPGTSGTSSYEQYF

V: TRBV6-5
J: TRBJ2-6
size: .
CDR3: CASSYSLVTPGAYGANVLTF

V: TRBV7-2
J: TRBJ2-7
size: .
CDR3: CASSTTSYYEQYF

V: TRBV28
J: TRBJ1-5
size: .
CDR3: CASTGGYSNQPQHF

V: TRBV12-3/TRBV12-4
J: TRBJ2-7
size: .
CDR3: CASSFEATYEQYF

V: TRBV5-1
J: TRBJ1-1
size: .
CDR3: CASSPSGGTNTEAFF

V: TRBV30
J: TRBJ2-7
size: .
CDR3: CAWSVPGQGFYEQYF

V: TRBV7-9
J: TRBJ1-2
size: medium-sized
CDR3: CASSLEDNYGYTF

V: TRBV28
J: TRBJ1-1
size: .
CDR3: CASSVRDRSGKAFF

V: TRBV10-2
J: TRBJ2-2
size: .
CDR3: CASSESPSRAGELFF

V: TRBV11-2
J: TRBJ2-7
size: .
CDR3: CASSDTPTYEQYF